The 4 T cell receptor beta chains given below trace back to one sample, sequenced in a study of response to subunit inactivated influenza vaccine. MiXCR, run by TCRdb on the RT-PCR reads, gives a single entry per CDR3 protein. The table lists hundreds of thousands of distinct CDR3 sequences, about 11% of them singletons, with approximately 11% in the top ten. Another study also made use of these data, one on T cells expressing NK-cell markers. That paper states: Synthesis of TCR beta cDNA relied on 5'RACE template switching carrying UMIs.

Material: PBMCs from blood, obtained on the day of vaccination. These receptor sequences come from a man aged 50 to 60 who received an inactivated influenza vaccine.

This clonotype was detected a few times. The genes are TRBV7-8 and TRBJ2-2, with TRBD1 identical over 8 bases. Germline CDR1 is SGHVS and CDR2 is FQNEAQ. With 4 bases clipped from V and 4 bases from J, the junction kept 8 bases outside the gene matches. CDR3 length: 16 amino acids. CDR3: CASSSLPGGITGELFF. Written as DNA, the CDR3 is TGTGCCAGCAGCTCTCTTCCAGGGGGCATCACCGGGGAGCTGTTTTTT.

This clonotype showed up just a few times. The J gene is TRBJ2-5, the V gene TRBV5-1; possible D gene TRBD2, 7 bases. V dropped 4 bases and J dropped 1 base, with 17 bases sitting between them. The germline V gene encodes CDR1 SGHRS and CDR2 YFSETQ. CDR3 length equals 16 residues. CDR3 nucleotides: TGCGCCAGCAGCGGGGGGGCTAGGAGTTCCCAAGAGACCCAGTACTTC. This codes for CASSGGARSSQETQYF.

In its sample, this clonotype was seen a few times. The genes are TRBV4-2 and TRBJ2-7; 10 bases agree with TRBD2. This CDR3 is built from 15 residues. Germline CDR1 reads LGHNA; CDR2 reads YNFKEQ. V dropped 0 bases and J dropped 4; count of bases not matched to a gene: 3. In nucleotides, the CDR3 is TGTGCCAGCAGCCAAGAGGCTAGCGGGAGATACGAGCAGTACTTC. As protein: CASSQEASGRYEQYF.

The V and J genes are TRBV7-6 and TRBJ2-1; TRBD2 matches at 10 bases. The ends lost 1 base at V and 3 bases at J; junction bases unmatched: 9. This CDR3 has 18 amino acids. Germline loops: CDR1 SGHVS, CDR2 FNYEAQ. CDR3 DNA: TGTGCCAGCAGCTTAGTCTCTCTGCTAGCGGGGGACTACAATGAGCAGTTCTTC. Translation: CASSLVSLLAGDYNEQFF.